This T cell receptor (beta chain) derives from a study of regulatory T cells in long-lasting Graves disease. Time point of the sample: newly diagnosed GD, antithyroid drugs for less than 3 months. Construction of the TCR library relied on RNA isolated from PBMCs. iRepertoire HTBI primers and Arm-PCR of CDR3 regions built TCR beta libraries. One entry per CDR3 protein, called by TCRdb with MiXCR from the multiplex PCR reads. There are over 500,000 distinct CDR3 sequences in the sample; about 16% occur only once, and around 12% lies in the top ten. The same specimen was also included in a second study, on T cells in Graves' hyperthyroidism and ophthalmopathy.

The TCR comes from a man between 18 and 35 years old with Graves disease. Sequences were derived from peripheral blood mononuclear cells (PBMCs), sampled at new diagnosis, from a patient treated with antithyroid drugs.

The CDR3: CASSFPPLAGTDTQYF. CDR3 nucleotide sequence: TGTGCCAGCAGCTTTCCCCCTCTAGCGGGCACAGATACGCAGTATTTT. The gene calls are TRBV5-4 and TRBJ2-3, with TRBD2 matching over 7 bases. Germline V CDR1 and CDR2: SGHNT, YYREEE (reference sequence). The CDR3 is 16 residues long. V shed 2 bases, J shed 1 base, and the junction held 7 bases outside the gene matches. The variable domain in full, completed from reference TRBV5-4 and TRBJ2-3, reads ETGVTQSPTHLIKTRGQQVTLRCSSQSGHNTVSWYQQALGQGPQFIFQYYREEENGRGNFPPRFSGLQFPNYSSELNVNALELDDSALYLCASSFPPLAGTDTQYFGPGTRLTVL.